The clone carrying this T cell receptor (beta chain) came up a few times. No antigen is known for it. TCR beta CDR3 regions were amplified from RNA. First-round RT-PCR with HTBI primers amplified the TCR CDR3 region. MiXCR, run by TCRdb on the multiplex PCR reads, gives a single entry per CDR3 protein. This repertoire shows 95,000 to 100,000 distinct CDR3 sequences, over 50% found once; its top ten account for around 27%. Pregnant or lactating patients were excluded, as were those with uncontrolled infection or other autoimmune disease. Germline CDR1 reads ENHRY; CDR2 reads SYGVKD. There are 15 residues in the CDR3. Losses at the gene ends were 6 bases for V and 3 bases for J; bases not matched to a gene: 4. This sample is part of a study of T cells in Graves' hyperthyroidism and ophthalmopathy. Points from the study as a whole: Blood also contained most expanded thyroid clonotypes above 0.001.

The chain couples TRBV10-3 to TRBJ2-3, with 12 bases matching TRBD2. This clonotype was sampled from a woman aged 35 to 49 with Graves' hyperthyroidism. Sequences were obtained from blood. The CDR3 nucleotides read TGTGCCATCAGAAAGACTAGCGGGAGAACAGATACGCAGTATTTT. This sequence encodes CAIRKTSGRTDTQYF.